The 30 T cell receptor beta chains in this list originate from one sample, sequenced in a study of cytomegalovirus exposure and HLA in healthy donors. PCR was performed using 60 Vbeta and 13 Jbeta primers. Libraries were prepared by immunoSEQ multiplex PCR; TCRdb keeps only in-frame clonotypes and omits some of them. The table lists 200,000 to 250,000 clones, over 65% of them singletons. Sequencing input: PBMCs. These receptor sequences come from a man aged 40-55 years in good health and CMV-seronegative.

The CDR3 nucleotides are TGTGCCAGCTCACCACCGAACAGCTTCTATGGCTACACCTTC. Amino acid sequence: CASSPPNSFYGYTF. The V and J genes are TRBV18 and TRBJ1-2; D call uncertain. CDR1 and CDR2 from the germline V gene are KGHSH and LQKENI. V lost 0 bases to trimming and J lost 4 bases, with 9 bases between them. CDR3 length: 14 residues.

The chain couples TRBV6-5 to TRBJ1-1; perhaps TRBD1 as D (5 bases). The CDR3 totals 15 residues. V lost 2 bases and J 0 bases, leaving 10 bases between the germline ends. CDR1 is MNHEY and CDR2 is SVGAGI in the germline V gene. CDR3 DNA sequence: TGTGCCAGCAGTTACCTAGACAGATTGAACACTGAAGCTTTCTTT. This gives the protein CASSYLDRLNTEAFF.

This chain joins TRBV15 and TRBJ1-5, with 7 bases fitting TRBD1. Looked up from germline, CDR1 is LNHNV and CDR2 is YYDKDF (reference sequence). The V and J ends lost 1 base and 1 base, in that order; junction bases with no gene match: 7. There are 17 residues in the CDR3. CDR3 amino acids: CATSRVGGRRSNQPQHF. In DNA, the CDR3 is TGTGCCACCAGCAGAGTAGGGGGCAGGCGAAGCAATCAGCCCCAGCATTTT.

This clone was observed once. CDR3 coding DNA: TGTGCCAGCAGTAACCGACTAGCGGTTCAGGAGTACTTC. This sequence encodes CASSNRLAVQEYF. The genes are TRBV6-6 and TRBJ2-5; TRBD2 agrees at 9 bases. J gave up 12 bases and V 5 bases, and 10 bases lay outside the gene matches. Germline assignment: CDR1 MNHNY and CDR2 SVGAGI (reference sequence). The CDR3 runs to 13 residues.

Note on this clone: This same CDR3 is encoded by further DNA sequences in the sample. Here the CDR3 DNA reads TGTGCCAGCAGTGAAGGGACAGGGGATGAAAAACTGTTTTTT. Amino acids: CASSEGTGDEKLFF. The chain carries TRBV2 and TRBJ1-4; 9 bases agree with TRBD1. Germline CDR1 is SNHLY and CDR2 is FYNNEI. Unmatched junction bases numbered 0, after V lost 1 base and J lost 6 bases. The CDR3 covers 14 residues.

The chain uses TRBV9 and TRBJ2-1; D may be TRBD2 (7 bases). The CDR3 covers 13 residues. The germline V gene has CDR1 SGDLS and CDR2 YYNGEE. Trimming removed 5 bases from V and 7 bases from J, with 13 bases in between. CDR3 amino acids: CASSPGGRNEQFF. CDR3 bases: TGTGCCAGCAGTCCGGGGGGCCGTAATGAGCAGTTCTTC.

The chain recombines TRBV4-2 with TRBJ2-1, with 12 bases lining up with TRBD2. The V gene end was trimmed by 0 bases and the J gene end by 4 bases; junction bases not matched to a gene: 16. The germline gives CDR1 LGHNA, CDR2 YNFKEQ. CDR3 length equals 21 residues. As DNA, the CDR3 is TGTGCCAGCAGCCAAGATAGGTTCGTGGTGCGGACTAGCGGGGAATACAATGAGCAGTTCTTC. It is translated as CASSQDRFVVRTSGEYNEQFF.

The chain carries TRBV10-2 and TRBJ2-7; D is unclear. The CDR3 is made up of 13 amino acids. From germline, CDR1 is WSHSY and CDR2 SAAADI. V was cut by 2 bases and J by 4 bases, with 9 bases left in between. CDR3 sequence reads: CASSEMSGYEQYF. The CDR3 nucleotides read TGCGCCAGCAGTGAGATGTCGGGTTACGAGCAGTACTTC.

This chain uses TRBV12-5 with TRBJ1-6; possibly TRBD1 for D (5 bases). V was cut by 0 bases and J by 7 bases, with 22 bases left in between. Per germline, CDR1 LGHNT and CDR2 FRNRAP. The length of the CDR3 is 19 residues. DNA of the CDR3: TGTGCTAGTGGTTTGGTACCCCAGGGCTTGCGCCTTGGGAATTCACCCCTCCACTTT. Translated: CASGLVPQGLRLGNSPLHF.

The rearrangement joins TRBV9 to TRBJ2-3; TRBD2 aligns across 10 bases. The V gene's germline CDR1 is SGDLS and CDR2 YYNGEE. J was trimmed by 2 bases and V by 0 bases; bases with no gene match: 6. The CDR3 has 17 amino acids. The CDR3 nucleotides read TGTGCCAGCAGCGTAGGGTGGCTAGCGGGGGCCACAGATACGCAGTATTTT. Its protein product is CASSVGWLAGATDTQYF.

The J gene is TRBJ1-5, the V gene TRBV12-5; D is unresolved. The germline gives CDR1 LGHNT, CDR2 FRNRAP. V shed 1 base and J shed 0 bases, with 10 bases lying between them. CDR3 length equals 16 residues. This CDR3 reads CASGLGTVYSNQPQHF. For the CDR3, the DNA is TGTGCTAGTGGTTTGGGTACAGTCTATAGCAATCAGCCCCAGCATTTT.

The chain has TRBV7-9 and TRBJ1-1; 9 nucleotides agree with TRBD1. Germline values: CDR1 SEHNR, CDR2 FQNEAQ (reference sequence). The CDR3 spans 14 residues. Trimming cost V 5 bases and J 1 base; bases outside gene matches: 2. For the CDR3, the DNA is TGTGCCAGCAGCCGACAGGGGGGGAACACTGAAGCTTTCTTT. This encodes CASSRQGGNTEAFF. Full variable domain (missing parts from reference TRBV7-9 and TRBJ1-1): DTGVSQNPRHKITKRGQNVTFRCDPISEHNRLYWYRQTLGQGPEFLTYFQNEAQLEKSRLLSDRFSAERPKGSFSTLEIQRTEQGDSAMYLCASSRQGGNTEAFFGQGTRLTVV.

The CDR3 DNA reads TGTGCCAGCAGCATTAGCGGGAGGGGCGGAGAGCAGTACTTC. Translated: CASSISGRGGEQYF. The V and J genes are TRBV9 and TRBJ2-7; TRBD2 agrees at 11 bases. CDR3 length equals 14 residues. Germline V gene sequence: CDR1 SGDLS, CDR2 YYNGEE. The trim removed 4 bases at V and 7 bases at J, leaving 7 bases unmatched.

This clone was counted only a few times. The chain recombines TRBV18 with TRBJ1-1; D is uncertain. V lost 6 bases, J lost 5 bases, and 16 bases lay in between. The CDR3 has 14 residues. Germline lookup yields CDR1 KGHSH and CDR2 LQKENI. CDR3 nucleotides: TGTGCCAGCTCTCCCGGTGATTTCGGTACTGAAGCTTTCTTT. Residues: CASSPGDFGTEAFF.

CDR3 protein: CAGTVNTEAFF. The CDR3 nucleotides are TGTGCCGGGACGGTGAACACTGAAGCTTTCTTT. The V call is TRBV30, the J call TRBJ1-1; possibly TRBD1 for D (5 bases). Deletions cut 8 bases from V and 0 bases from J, with 7 bases between. Germline CDR1 reads GTSNPN; CDR2 reads SVGIG (reference sequence). This CDR3 is built from 11 residues. Based on the CDR3 plus reference TRBV30 and TRBJ1-1, the full variable domain is SQTIHQWPATLVQPVGSPLSLECTVEGTSNPNLYWYRQAAGRGLQLLFYSVGIGQISSEVPQNLSASRPQDRQFILSSKKLLLSDSGFYLCAGTVNTEAFFGQGTRLTVV.

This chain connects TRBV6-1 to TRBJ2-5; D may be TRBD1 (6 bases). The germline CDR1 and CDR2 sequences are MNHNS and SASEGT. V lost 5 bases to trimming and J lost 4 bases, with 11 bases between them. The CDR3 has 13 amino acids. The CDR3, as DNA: TGTGCCAGCAGTACAGGGTTGGTAGAGACCCAGTACTTC. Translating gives CASSTGLVETQYF.

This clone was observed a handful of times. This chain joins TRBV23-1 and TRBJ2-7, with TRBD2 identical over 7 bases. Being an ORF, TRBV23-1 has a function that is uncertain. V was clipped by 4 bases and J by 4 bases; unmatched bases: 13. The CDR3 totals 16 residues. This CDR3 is CASSRIGGRDLYEQYF. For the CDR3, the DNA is TGCGCCAGCAGTCGAATCGGGGGGAGGGACCTTTACGAGCAGTACTTC.

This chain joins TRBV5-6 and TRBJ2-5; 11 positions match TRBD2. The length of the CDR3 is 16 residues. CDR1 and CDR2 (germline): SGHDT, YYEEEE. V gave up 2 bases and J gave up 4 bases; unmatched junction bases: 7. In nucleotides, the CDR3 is TGTGCCAGCAGCTTTCTGGTAGCGGGGGGGGGAGAGACCCAGTACTTC. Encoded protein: CASSFLVAGGGETQYF.

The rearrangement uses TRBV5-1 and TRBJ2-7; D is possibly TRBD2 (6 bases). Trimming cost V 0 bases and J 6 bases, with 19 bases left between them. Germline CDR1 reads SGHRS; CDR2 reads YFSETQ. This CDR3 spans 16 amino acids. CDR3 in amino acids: CASSLGVRGRSAEQYF. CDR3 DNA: TGCGCCAGCAGCTTGGGGGTGAGAGGGAGGTCAGCCGAGCAGTACTTC.

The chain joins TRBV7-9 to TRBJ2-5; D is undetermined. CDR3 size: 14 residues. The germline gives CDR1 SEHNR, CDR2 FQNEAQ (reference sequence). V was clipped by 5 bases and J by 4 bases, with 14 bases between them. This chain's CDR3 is CASSHDTRRETQYF. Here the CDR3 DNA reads TGTGCCAGCAGCCATGACACGCGCCGAGAGACCCAGTACTTC.

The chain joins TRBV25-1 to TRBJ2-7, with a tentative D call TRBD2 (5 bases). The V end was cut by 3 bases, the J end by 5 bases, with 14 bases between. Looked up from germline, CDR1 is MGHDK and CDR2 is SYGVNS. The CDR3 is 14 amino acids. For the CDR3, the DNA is TGTGCCAGCAGTGATCTCGGACTCCTCGACGAGCAGTACTTC. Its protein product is CASSDLGLLDEQYF.

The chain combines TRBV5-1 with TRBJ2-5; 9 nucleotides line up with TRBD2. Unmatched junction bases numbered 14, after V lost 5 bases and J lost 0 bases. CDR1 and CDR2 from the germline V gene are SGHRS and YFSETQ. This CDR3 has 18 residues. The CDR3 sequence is CASRDEGRLAAYQETQYF. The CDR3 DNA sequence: TGCGCCAGCAGAGATGAGGGACGACTAGCGGCGTACCAAGAGACCCAGTACTTC.

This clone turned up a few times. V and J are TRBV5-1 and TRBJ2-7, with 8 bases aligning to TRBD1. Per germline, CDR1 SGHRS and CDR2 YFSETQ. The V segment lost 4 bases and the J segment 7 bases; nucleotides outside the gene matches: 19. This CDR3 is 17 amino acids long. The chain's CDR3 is CASSPGPGGPPSGEQYF. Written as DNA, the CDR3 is TGCGCCAGCAGCCCCGGACCAGGGGGCCCGCCCTCTGGTGAGCAGTACTTC.

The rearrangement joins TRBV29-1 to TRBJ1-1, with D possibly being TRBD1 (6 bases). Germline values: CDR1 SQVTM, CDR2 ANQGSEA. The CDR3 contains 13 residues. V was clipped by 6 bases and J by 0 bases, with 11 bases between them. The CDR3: CSVGQIMNTEAFF. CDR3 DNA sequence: TGCAGCGTCGGACAGATCATGAACACTGAAGCTTTCTTT.

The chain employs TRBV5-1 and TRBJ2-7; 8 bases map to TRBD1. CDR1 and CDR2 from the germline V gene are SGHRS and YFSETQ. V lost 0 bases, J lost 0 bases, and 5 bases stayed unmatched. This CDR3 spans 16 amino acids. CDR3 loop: CASSLEPGGGSYEQYF. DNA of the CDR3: TGCGCCAGCAGCTTGGAACCAGGGGGCGGCTCCTACGAGCAGTACTTC.

CDR3 in DNA: TGTGCCAGTAGTATAGAGCCGGGACAGCGATATAGCAATCAGCCCCAGCATTTT. This encodes CASSIEPGQRYSNQPQHF. This chain uses TRBV19 with TRBJ1-5; 7 nucleotides agree with TRBD1. Losses at the gene ends were 0 bases for V and 0 bases for J; bases not matched to a gene: 8. The CDR3 contains 18 residues. CDR1 and CDR2 from the germline V gene are LNHDA and SQIVND (reference sequence).

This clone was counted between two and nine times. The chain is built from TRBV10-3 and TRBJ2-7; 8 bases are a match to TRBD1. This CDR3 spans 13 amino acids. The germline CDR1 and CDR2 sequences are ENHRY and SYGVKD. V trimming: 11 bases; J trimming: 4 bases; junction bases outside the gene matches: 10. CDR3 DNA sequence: TGTGCCTCTCACCCCACAGGGGGTTACGAGCAGTACTTC. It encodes CASHPTGGYEQYF.

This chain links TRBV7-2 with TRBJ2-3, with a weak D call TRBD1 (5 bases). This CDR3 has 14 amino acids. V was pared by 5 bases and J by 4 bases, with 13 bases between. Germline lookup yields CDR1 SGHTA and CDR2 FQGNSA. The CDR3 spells CASSPYRSADTQYF. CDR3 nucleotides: TGTGCCAGCAGCCCCTACAGGAGTGCAGATACGCAGTATTTT.

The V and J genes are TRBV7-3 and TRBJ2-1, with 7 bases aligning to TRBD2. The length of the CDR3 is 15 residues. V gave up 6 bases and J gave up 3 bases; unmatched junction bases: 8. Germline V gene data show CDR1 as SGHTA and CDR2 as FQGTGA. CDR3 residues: CASSPRLAGYNEQFF. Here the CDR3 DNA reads TGTGCCAGCAGTCCTAGACTAGCCGGCTACAATGAGCAGTTCTTC.

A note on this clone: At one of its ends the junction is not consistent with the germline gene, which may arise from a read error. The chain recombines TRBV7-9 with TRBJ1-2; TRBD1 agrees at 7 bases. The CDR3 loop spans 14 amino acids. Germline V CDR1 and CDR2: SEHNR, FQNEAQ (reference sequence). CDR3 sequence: CSSSPGQLNYGYTF. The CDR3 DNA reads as TGTTCCAGCAGCCCGGGACAGCTTAACTATGGCTACACCTTC.